The 31 T cell receptor beta chains given below trace back to one sample, sequenced in a study of shared clonotypes between healthy human individuals. Sequencing was performed with immunoSEQ multiplex PCR; in TCRdb, only in-frame clones are kept and a portion is missing. Of 2 million to 2.5 million clones in the sample, about 92% were seen once. Material: naive CD4+ T cells from PBMCs. Subset given: CD45RA+ positively selected. These receptor sequences come from a man between 18 and 35 years old in good health. Some clones in this sample may be carry-over from other donors' samples.

The chain links TRBV25-1 to TRBJ1-6; no clear D. V was pared by 5 bases and J by 13 bases, with 15 bases between. Germline V lookup: CDR1 MGHDK, CDR2 SYGVNS. The length of the CDR3 is 13 residues. The CDR3 region has the DNA TGTGCCAGCAGTTACCTCAAAGCGCTGCCCCTCCACTTT. It yields the protein CASSYLKALPLHF.

The genes are TRBV2 and TRBJ2-4; either TRBD1 or TRBD2 may fit D (5 bases each). V was pared by 4 bases and J by 5 bases, with 12 bases between. The CDR3 covers 14 residues. Germline V gene data show CDR1 as SNHLY and CDR2 as FYNNEI. This CDR3 reads CASSGDGRENIQYF. Written as DNA, the CDR3 is TGTGCCAGCAGTGGGGACGGTAGAGAAAACATTCAGTACTTC.

The genes are TRBV9 and TRBJ1-1; D remains ambiguous. The germline CDR1 and CDR2 sequences are SGDLS and YYNGEE. This CDR3 comprises 15 residues. Trimming took 1 base from V and 2 from J, leaving 12 bases between them. The CDR3 region is CASSVTSVVNTEAFF. CDR3 DNA: TGTGCCAGCAGCGTAACCTCGGTGGTAAACACTGAAGCTTTCTTT.

This chain uses TRBV29-1 with TRBJ1-2; TRBD1 agrees at 8 bases. The CDR3 loop spans 12 amino acids. CDR1 and CDR2 from the germline V gene are SQVTM and ANQGSEA. V was pared by 3 bases and J by 5 bases, with 2 bases of the junction left unmatched. CDR3 in amino acids: CSVEGQVYGYTF. Written as DNA, the CDR3 is TGCAGCGTTGAGGGACAGGTTTATGGCTACACCTTC.

A remark on this clone: Within the sample, other DNA sequences also encode this same CDR3. The chain recombines TRBV5-1 with TRBJ2-1; the match to TRBD1 covers 9 bases. With V trimmed by 0 bases and J by 6 bases, 1 base remained unmatched. CDR1 is SGHRS and CDR2 is YFSETQ in the germline V gene. The CDR3 consists of 14 residues. This CDR3 reads CASSLGGQGNEQFF. The CDR3, as DNA: TGCGCCAGCAGCTTGGGGGGACAGGGCAATGAGCAGTTCTTC.

V is TRBV5-4 and J is TRBJ2-5; 11 positions match TRBD1. After removal of 4 bases from V and 1 base from J, the junction contained 6 bases not matched to a gene. Germline-derived CDR1 and CDR2 are SGHNT and YYREEE (reference sequence). The CDR3 covers 16 residues. For the CDR3, the DNA is TGTGCCAGCAGCCCTCGGACAGGGGGCTTCCAAGAGACCCAGTACTTC. As protein: CASSPRTGGFQETQYF.

This rearrangement joins TRBV6-5 to TRBJ2-2; D unresolved. Trimming shortened V by 2 bases and J by 0 bases, and 4 bases separated the two germline ends. Germline CDR1 and CDR2: MNHEY and SVGAGI. The CDR3 contains 14 residues. The CDR3 sequence: CASSYEANTGELFF. The CDR3 DNA is TGTGCCAGCAGTTACGAAGCGAACACCGGGGAGCTGTTTTTT.

The rearrangement joins TRBV5-1 to TRBJ2-1; 7 bases match TRBD2. J gave up 6 bases and V 0 bases, and 15 bases lay outside the gene matches. The CDR3 spans 18 residues. The V gene's germline CDR1 is SGHRS and CDR2 YFSETQ. This CDR3 reads CASSLAPIRAGKGNEQFF. DNA for the CDR3: TGCGCCAGCAGCTTGGCCCCAATTAGAGCGGGAAAGGGCAATGAGCAGTTCTTC. Full variable domain (rest looked up from reference TRBV5-1 and TRBJ2-1): KAGVTQTPRYLIKTRGQQVTLSCSPISGHRSVSWYQQTPGQGLQFLFEYFSETQRNKGNFPGRFSGRQFSNSRSEMNVSTLELGDSALYLCASSLAPIRAGKGNEQFFGPGTRLTVL.

Comments on this clone: Other DNA sequences in this specimen translate into the identical CDR3. The chain employs TRBV9 and TRBJ2-1; D not resolved. Germline V gene data show CDR1 as SGDLS and CDR2 as YYNGEE. The CDR3 has 14 residues. Trimming pared 0 bases from V and 5 bases from J, leaving 9 bases between. CDR3 region: CASSVGGRNNEQFF. In DNA, the CDR3 is TGTGCCAGCAGCGTAGGTGGGCGGAACAATGAGCAGTTCTTC.

The chain uses TRBV5-4 and TRBJ2-1; D uncertain. The CDR3 is 13 amino acids. V was trimmed by 0 bases and J by 4 bases, leaving 5 bases between them. The V gene's germline CDR1 is SGHNT and CDR2 YYREEE (reference sequence). The CDR3 DNA sequence: TGTGCCAGCAGCTTGGACGGGTACAATGAGCAGTTCTTC. The encoded protein is CASSLDGYNEQFF.

The chain carries TRBV5-1 and TRBJ1-2; 10 bases agree with TRBD1. V shed 4 bases, J shed 0 bases, and the junction held 15 bases outside the gene matches. The germline V gene has CDR1 SGHRS and CDR2 YFSETQ. The CDR3 loop spans 19 amino acids. CDR3 DNA sequence: TGCGCCAGCAGCACAAGGGGACAGGGGCCAGCACTTTCTAACTATGGCTACACCTTC. It translates to CASSTRGQGPALSNYGYTF. Full variable domain (outside the CDR3, taken from reference TRBV5-1 and TRBJ1-2): KAGVTQTPRYLIKTRGQQVTLSCSPISGHRSVSWYQQTPGQGLQFLFEYFSETQRNKGNFPGRFSGRQFSNSRSEMNVSTLELGDSALYLCASSTRGQGPALSNYGYTFGSGTRLTVV.

J is TRBJ2-5 and V is TRBV2; weak D call: TRBD2 (5 bases). Germline CDR1 reads SNHLY; CDR2 reads FYNNEI. V was cut by 6 bases and J by 5 bases, with 13 bases left in between. CDR3 size: 13 residues. The CDR3 DNA is TGTGCCAGCAGATCCGCCCCGGGGGAGACCCAGTACTTC. The encoded protein is CASRSAPGETQYF.

The chain couples TRBV5-4 to TRBJ2-2; D could derive from TRBD1 or TRBD2 (5 bases each). The V and J ends lost 5 bases and 5 bases respectively, with 19 bases between them. The CDR3 loop spans 16 amino acids. Per the germline V gene, CDR1 is SGHNT and CDR2 is YYREEE (reference sequence). The CDR3 is CASSLGRGQDTGELFF. The CDR3 DNA is TGTGCCAGCAGTCTAGGGAGAGGACAAGATACCGGGGAGCTGTTTTTT.

This clone was detected only a few times. This chain connects TRBV6-5 to TRBJ1-1; no firm D call. Between the trimmed V and J ends, which lost 4 bases and 6 bases, there was a span of 12 bases. Germline V gives CDR1 MNHEY, CDR2 SVGAGI. This CDR3 spans 13 amino acids. The CDR3 DNA follows: TGTGCCAGCAGTTCTCTGTGGTCCGCTGAAGCTTTCTTT. Amino acid sequence: CASSSLWSAEAFF.

J is TRBJ1-4 and V is TRBV19; D is unresolved. CDR1 LNHDA and CDR2 SQIVND come from the germline V gene (reference sequence). With 4 bases removed from V and 3 bases from J, the gap between germline ends came to 6 bases. This CDR3 contains 13 residues. The CDR3 coding sequence is TGTGCCAGTAGTAGGGGTCCTAATGAAAAACTGTTTTTT. Its translation is CASSRGPNEKLFF.

The J gene is TRBJ2-7, the V gene TRBV2; TRBD1 matches at 9 bases. Germline V lookup: CDR1 SNHLY, CDR2 FYNNEI. The trim removed 8 bases at V and 5 bases at J, leaving 4 bases unmatched. CDR3 length equals 12 residues. DNA of the CDR3: TGTGCCAGCTTGGGGACAGGGAACGAGCAGTACTTC. Its translation: CASLGTGNEQYF.

V and J are TRBV6-4 and TRBJ2-7; 16 bases are shared with TRBD2. CDR1 and CDR2 from the germline V gene are MRHNA and SNTAGT. The V segment lost 6 bases and the J segment 5 bases; nucleotides outside the gene matches: 4. CDR3 length: 15 amino acids. The CDR3 region has the DNA TGTGCCAGCAGGGGACTAGCGGGAGGGCCGCACGAGCAGTACTTC. This encodes CASRGLAGGPHEQYF.

J is TRBJ2-2 and V is TRBV5-1; 9 bases fit TRBD2. Germline CDR1 is SGHRS and CDR2 is YFSETQ. With 3 bases clipped from V and 5 bases from J, the junction kept 17 bases outside the gene matches. The CDR3 totals 19 residues. The chain's CDR3 is CASSSGAGGLTGVTGELFF. The CDR3 DNA reads TGCGCCAGCAGCTCGGGAGCGGGAGGTTTGACCGGGGTTACCGGGGAGCTGTTTTTT.

V is TRBV28 and J is TRBJ2-1; 9 positions match TRBD2. The CDR3 length is 14 residues. Germline CDR1 reads MDHEN; CDR2 reads SYDVKM. V lost 5 bases and J lost 3; bases outside the gene matches: 2. As DNA, the CDR3 is TGTGCCAGCAGTGGACTAGCGAGCTACAATGAGCAGTTCTTC. Amino acid sequence: CASSGLASYNEQFF. The full variable domain, its missing parts supplied by reference TRBV28 and TRBJ2-1, is DVKVTQSSRYLVKRTGEKVFLECVQDMDHENMFWYRQDPGLGLRLIYFSYDVKMKEKGDIPEGYSVSREKKERFSLILESASTNQTSMYLCASSGLASYNEQFFGPGTRLTVL.

This chain uses TRBV11-2 with TRBJ2-4, with 12 bases identical to TRBD2. The CDR3 covers 15 residues. The trim removed 3 bases at V and 5 bases at J, leaving 2 bases unmatched. Germline V gene sequence: CDR1 SGHAT, CDR2 FQNNGV. The CDR3 nucleotides are TGTGCCAGCAGCTTTCTAGCGGGAGGGCAAAACATTCAGTACTTC. This encodes CASSFLAGGQNIQYF.

The chain combines TRBV15 with TRBJ1-5; the match to TRBD1 covers 11 bases. Germline trimming cut 0 bases from V and 2 bases from J; bases unmatched to any gene: 18. The CDR3 totals 22 residues. Germline V gene lookup returns CDR1 LNHNV and CDR2 YYDKDF (reference sequence). The CDR3 here is CATSRDVGVSGQGGFGNQPQHF. The CDR3 bases are TGTGCCACCAGCAGAGATGTAGGAGTTTCGGGACAGGGGGGGTTTGGCAATCAGCCCCAGCATTTT.

This clone was seen just once. The rearrangement links TRBV18 to TRBJ1-1, with D tentatively TRBD1 (5 bases). The V and J ends lost 2 bases and 1 base respectively, with 11 bases between them. The V gene's germline CDR1 is KGHSH and CDR2 LQKENI. The CDR3 loop spans 15 amino acids. This CDR3 reads CASSPEQAKNTEAFF. CDR3 nucleotides: TGTGCCAGCTCACCAGAACAGGCCAAGAACACTGAAGCTTTCTTT.

The chain links TRBV4-1 to TRBJ1-2; 7 nucleotides line up with TRBD1. Germline V gene sequence: CDR1 MGHRA, CDR2 YSYEKL. V lost 4 bases and J lost 5; bases outside the gene matches: 16. This CDR3 region has 17 residues. The CDR3 sequence is CASSPSPSGGEVYGYTF. The CDR3, as DNA: TGCGCCAGCAGCCCCTCCCCTTCAGGGGGGGAGGTGTATGGCTACACCTTC.

CDR3 nucleotides: TGTGCCAGCAGCCCCTGGACAACGCTAGAGACCCAGTACTTC. Amino acids: CASSPWTTLETQYF. This chain links TRBV11-2 with TRBJ2-5; possibly TRBD1 for D (5 bases). CDR1 SGHAT and CDR2 FQNNGV come from the germline V gene. The V and J ends lost 5 bases and 4 bases respectively, with 14 bases between them. The CDR3 sequence is 14 residues long.

The chain couples TRBV9 to TRBJ2-7, with 7 nucleotides matching TRBD2. Germline CDR1 and CDR2: SGDLS and YYNGEE. J lost 4 bases, V lost 0 bases, and 7 bases had no gene match. This CDR3 contains 15 residues. CDR3 nucleotides: TGTGCCAGCAGCGTAGCTACGGGGGGAAATTACGAGCAGTACTTC. This sequence encodes CASSVATGGNYEQYF.

Only one count was recorded for this clone. V and J are TRBV4-1 and TRBJ1-2; the D is unclear. Germline V CDR1 and CDR2: MGHRA, YSYEKL. This CDR3 region has 14 residues. V was clipped by 1 base and J by 3 bases, with 9 bases between them. The DNA for the CDR3 is TGCGCCAGCAGCCAAGTAAACTGGGACTATGGCTACACCTTC. Translating it yields CASSQVNWDYGYTF.

V gene TRBV9 combines with J gene TRBJ2-3; the D is unclear. The V gene lost 4 bases and the J gene lost 11 bases, with 14 bases spanning the gap. This CDR3 region has 12 residues. Germline V gene lookup returns CDR1 SGDLS and CDR2 YYNGEE. In nucleotides, the CDR3 is TGTGCCAGCAGCCTCAACGTCGGATTGCAGTATTTT. Its protein is CASSLNVGLQYF. The full variable domain, completed using reference TRBV9 and TRBJ2-3, is DSGVTQTPKHLITATGQRVTLRCSPRSGDLSVYWYQQSLDQGLQFLIQYYNGEERAKGNILERFSAQQFPDLHSELNLSSLELGDSALYFCASSLNVGLQYFGPGTRLTVL.

The chain combines TRBV7-2 with TRBJ1-3; D unclear. The CDR3 runs 14 residues. The V end lost 5 bases, the J end lost 5 bases, and 13 bases lay between the germline ends. Germline V gene sequence: CDR1 SGHTA, CDR2 FQGNSA. The CDR3 reads CASSRVDARNTIYF. Here the CDR3 DNA reads TGTGCCAGCAGCCGCGTGGACGCCAGAAACACCATATATTTT.

The chain links TRBV6-1 to TRBJ2-1; D is perhaps TRBD2 (6 bases). V gave up 6 bases and J gave up 1 base, with 10 bases separating them. The CDR3 loop spans 14 amino acids. The germline V gene encodes CDR1 MNHNS and CDR2 SASEGT. CDR3 region: CASSFSGSYNEQFF. The CDR3 DNA reads as TGTGCCAGCAGCTTTAGCGGTTCCTACAATGAGCAGTTCTTC.

The chain is built from TRBV29-1 and TRBJ2-1, with 10 bases aligning to TRBD1. V was clipped by 7 bases and J by 16 bases; unmatched bases: 10. The CDR3 covers 11 residues. Per the germline V gene, CDR1 is SQVTM and CDR2 is ANQGSEA. This chain's CDR3 is CSAERQGAYFF. As DNA, the CDR3 is TGCAGCGCAGAGCGACAGGGGGCATATTTCTTC.

V and J are TRBV10-3 and TRBJ2-7; 7 bases match TRBD1. CDR3 size: 14 residues. Losses at the gene ends were 4 bases for V and 2 bases for J; bases not matched to a gene: 5. Germline CDR1 is ENHRY and CDR2 is SYGVKD. The CDR3 loop is CAISVDRATYEQYF. The CDR3 DNA reads TGTGCCATCAGTGTCGACAGGGCAACCTACGAGCAGTACTTC.